This T cell receptor (beta chain) was observed in a study of CD8+CD57+ T cells in acquired aplastic anemia. About the research overall: Sorted CD4+ and CD8+ cells gave an average of 3.2 ug of DNA. Study-level points and caveats: Some 28 sequences, all CD8+ CDR3, were shared between patients and controls.

The CDR3 has 13 residues. The germline V gene has CDR1 SGHTA and CDR2 FQGTGA. In patients chosen for sequencing, flow cytometry had shown CD8+CD57+ cell expansion. All patients were therapy-naive when blood was sampled. With regard to this clonotype: Its antigen is unidentified. The germline gene is not matched at one end of the junction; a read error may be the cause.

Genomic DNA constituted the template upon which TCR beta VDJ and CDR3 profiling was performed. TCRdb re-called the reads with MiXCR, one entry per CDR3 protein. The repertoire has 150,000 to 200,000 distinct CDR3 sequences, 45% to 55% of them found once; the top ten carry roughly 1.2%. The sample taken for sequencing was sorted CD4+, CD8+, or CD8+CD57+ T cells (not recorded which) from PBMCs. This receptor was identified in a human donor with aplastic anemia. V gene TRBV7-3 combines with J gene TRBJ1-1; D is ambiguous. The CDR3 nucleotides read TGCGCCAGCAGCTGGCGGGAACACACTGAAGCTTTCTTT. It codes for CASSWREHTEAFF.